One sample yielded the 19 T cell receptor beta chains listed below, sequenced in a study of CD8 T cells in ankylosing spondylitis. Findings and limits, study-wide: Fewer than ten highly homologous variants made up a TCR beta motif, and this motif appeared characteristic of ankylosing spondylitis blood.

Their cognate antigens are unknown. TCRdb itself ran the 5' RACE reads through MiXCR, one entry per CDR3 protein. The sample records 200,000 to 250,000 distinct CDR3 sequences, about 7% being singletons. Sequences were obtained from blood, either unsorted or a sorted T cell fraction (not recorded which). The receptors were gathered from a male donor with ankylosing spondylitis.

The chain links TRBV27 to TRBJ2-1; 8 bases match TRBD1. Trimming cost V 5 bases and J 6 bases; bases outside gene matches: 6. Germline V gene lookup returns CDR1 MNHEY and CDR2 SMNVEV (reference sequence). The CDR3 has 14 amino acids. CDR3 sequence reads: CASSVSGQGNEQFF. In DNA, the CDR3 is TGTGCCAGCAGTGTCTCTGGACAGGGCAATGAGCAGTTCTTC.

In its sample, this clonotype was seen many times. The chain joins TRBV9 to TRBJ1-1, with D unclear. Germline V CDR1 and CDR2: SGDLS, YYNGEE. V lost 7 bases to trimming and J lost 3 bases, with 16 bases between them. The CDR3 sequence is 14 residues long. The CDR3 DNA follows: TGTGCCAGCCGATTAGCGGTAAGGGACACTGAAGCTTTCTTT. Its translation: CASRLAVRDTEAFF.

The chain couples TRBV7-2 to TRBJ2-3, with 8 bases that match TRBD2. This CDR3 has 15 residues. V shed 4 bases and J 2 bases; nucleotides not matched to a gene: 5. CDR1 and CDR2 from the germline V gene are SGHTA and FQGNSA. The CDR3 DNA follows: TGTGCCAGCAGCTATAACGGGAGGGCCACAGATACGCAGTATTTT. The encoded protein is CASSYNGRATDTQYF. The full variable domain, in which reference TRBV7-2 and TRBJ2-3 provide the parts outside the CDR3, is GAGVSQSPSNKVTEKGKDVELRCDPISGHTALYWYRQSLGQGLEFLIYFQGNSAPDKSGLPSDRFSAERTGGSVSTLTIQRTQQEDSAVYLCASSYNGRATDTQYFGPGTRLTVL.

This clonotype appeared many times. The CDR3 region is CASSFGLADNEQFF. CDR3 coding DNA: TGTGCCAGCAGCTTCGGACTAGCGGACAATGAGCAGTTCTTC. The chain recombines TRBV3-1 with TRBJ2-1, with 10 bases identical to TRBD2. V lost 5 bases and J lost 5; bases outside the gene matches: 3. The V gene's germline CDR1 is LGHDT and CDR2 YNNKEL (reference sequence). CDR3 length: 14 residues.

This clonotype was found many times. V and J are TRBV20-1 and TRBJ2-7; TRBD1 agrees at 8 bases. The germline V gene encodes CDR1 DFQATT and CDR2 SNEGSKA (reference sequence). The CDR3 runs to 12 residues. V shed 7 bases, J shed 2 bases, and the junction held 4 bases outside the gene matches. Written as DNA, the CDR3 is TGCAGTGGACAGGGGAAGGCCTACGAGCAGTACTTC. Residues: CSGQGKAYEQYF.

This clonotype has more than one count but fewer than ten. This chain joins TRBV7-8 and TRBJ2-7; D might be TRBD2 (5 bases). Trimming removed 11 bases from V and 6 bases from J, with 14 bases in between. CDR3 length: 11 amino acids. The germline V gene has CDR1 SGHVS and CDR2 FQNEAQ. CDR3 protein: CASSGVSEQYF. The CDR3 nucleotides read TGTGCCTCATCCGGGGTTAGCGAGCAGTACTTC. The full variable domain, with the rest looked up from reference TRBV7-8 and TRBJ2-7, is GAGVSQSPRYKVAKRGQDVALRCDPISGHVSLFWYQQALGQGPEFLTYFQNEAQLDKSGLPSDRFFAERPEGSVSTLKIQRTQQEDSAVYLCASSGVSEQYFGPGTRLTVT.

This clonotype was seen at least ten times. The V gene is TRBV7-8, the J gene TRBJ2-5, with 8 bases aligning to TRBD1. CDR3 length: 16 residues. Germline V gives CDR1 SGHVS, CDR2 FQNEAQ. J gave up 4 bases and V 5 bases, and 12 bases lay outside the gene matches. This CDR3 reads CASSVGQGIFVETQYF. The CDR3, as DNA: TGTGCCAGCAGCGTCGGACAGGGAATTTTTGTAGAGACCCAGTACTTC.

This clonotype was seen at least ten times. This chain links TRBV10-2 with TRBJ2-1; the match to TRBD2 covers 9 bases. The V segment lost 6 bases and the J segment 5 bases; nucleotides outside the gene matches: 5. The CDR3 is 14 residues long. Germline V gives CDR1 WSHSY, CDR2 SAAADI. The CDR3 DNA reads TGCGCCAGCAGGGTAGCGGGAGCCCACAATGAGCAGTTCTTC. Amino acids: CASRVAGAHNEQFF.

This clonotype has a handful of counts. V and J are TRBV7-3 and TRBJ2-3; D gene ambiguous. Trimming cost V 3 bases and J 2 bases, with 6 bases left between them. The germline CDR1 and CDR2 sequences are SGHTA and FQGTGA. This CDR3 is built from 13 residues. CDR3 nucleotide sequence: TGTGCCAGCAGCTTGGACCCCACAGATACGCAGTATTTT. Translation gives CASSLDPTDTQYF. The variable domain in full, with the rest retrieved from reference TRBV7-3 and TRBJ2-3, is GAGVSQTPSNKVTEKGKYVELRCDPISGHTALYWYRQSLGQGPEFLIYFQGTGAADDSGLPNDRFFAVRPEGSVSTLKIQRTERGDSAVYLCASSLDPTDTQYFGPGTRLTVL.

Many counts were recorded for this clonotype. The chain is built from TRBV10-3 and TRBJ2-1; 10 nucleotides line up with TRBD2. The length of the CDR3 is 16 residues. CDR1 and CDR2 from the germline V gene are ENHRY and SYGVKD. J gave up 10 bases and V 2 bases, and 11 bases lay outside the gene matches. CDR3 in DNA: TGTGCCATCAGTGAGGAAGCGGGGGGGCCAGGCCCGGAGCAGTTCTTC. Translating gives CAISEEAGGPGPEQFF.

There are many counts of this clonotype. The chain has TRBV5-5 and TRBJ2-7; D call uncertain. CDR3 length equals 15 residues. Between the trimmed V and J ends, which lost 0 bases and 3 bases, there was a span of 13 bases. Germline values: CDR1 SGHKS, CDR2 YYEKEE (reference sequence). Here the CDR3 reads CASSLADGIIYEQYF. The CDR3 nucleotides are TGTGCCAGCAGCTTGGCCGATGGAATAATCTACGAGCAGTACTTC.

This clonotype was seen at least ten times. The chain links TRBV11-2 to TRBJ2-7; 7 nucleotides line up with TRBD1. The CDR3 is 13 amino acids. The junction had 8 bases not matched to a gene; V was cut back by 6 bases and J by 6 bases. The germline gives CDR1 SGHAT, CDR2 FQNNGV. In DNA form, the CDR3 reads TGTGCCAGCAGGCCGACAGGGACGCTCGAGCAGTACTTC. It codes for CASRPTGTLEQYF.

The rearrangement uses TRBV6-6 and TRBJ2-3, with 12 bases matching TRBD2. CDR3 length equals 18 residues. CDR1 and CDR2 from the germline V gene are MNHNY and SVGAGI (reference sequence). V shed 6 bases, J shed 3 bases, and the junction held 13 bases outside the gene matches. This CDR3 reads CASRGLAGGPKDTDTQYF. CDR3 in DNA: TGTGCCAGCAGAGGGCTAGCGGGAGGGCCCAAAGATACAGATACGCAGTATTTT.

Many counts were recorded for this clonotype. J is TRBJ1-4 and V is TRBV20-1, with D uncertain. V was pared by 6 bases and J by 6 bases, with 8 bases between. This CDR3 region has 11 residues. Germline lookup yields CDR1 DFQATT and CDR2 SNEGSKA (reference sequence). CDR3 region: CSAPTYEKLFF. CDR3 bases: TGCAGTGCCCCAACCTATGAAAAACTGTTTTTT.

This clonotype was seen a handful of times. This chain links TRBV13 with TRBJ2-7, with a tentative D call TRBD2 (5 bases). In germline, CDR1 is PRHDT, CDR2 FYEKMQ (reference sequence). V shed 0 bases and J shed 2 bases, with 14 bases lying between them. This CDR3 comprises 16 residues. CDR3 loop: CASSLGEERAPYEQYF. The CDR3 DNA sequence: TGTGCCAGCAGCTTAGGTGAAGAGAGGGCGCCCTACGAGCAGTACTTC.

Ten or more counts support this clonotype. The V and J genes are TRBV7-9 and TRBJ1-4; no reliable D call. From germline, CDR1 is SEHNR and CDR2 FQNEAQ (reference sequence). The CDR3 has 17 residues. V lost 1 base and J 0 bases, leaving 12 bases between the germline ends. The CDR3 DNA follows: TGTGCCAGCAGCTTAGTTCGAGGCTTTGCAACTAATGAAAAACTGTTTTTT. Amino acids: CASSLVRGFATNEKLFF. Combining the CDR3 with reference TRBV7-9 and TRBJ1-4 gives the whole variable domain DTGVSQNPRHKITKRGQNVTFRCDPISEHNRLYWYRQTLGQGPEFLTYFQNEAQLEKSRLLSDRFSAERPKGSFSTLEIQRTEQGDSAMYLCASSLVRGFATNEKLFFGSGTQLSVL.

There are many counts of this clonotype. This rearrangement joins TRBV7-3 to TRBJ2-3; 8 positions match TRBD2. The CDR3 is 14 amino acids. V shed 4 bases and J 4 bases; nucleotides not matched to a gene: 4. Germline V lookup: CDR1 SGHTA, CDR2 FQGTGA. The CDR3 DNA is TGTGCCAGCAGCTCGGGACTAGACCCAGATACGCAGTATTTT. Residues: CASSSGLDPDTQYF. The variable domain in full, with the rest retrieved from reference TRBV7-3 and TRBJ2-3, is GAGVSQTPSNKVTEKGKYVELRCDPISGHTALYWYRQSLGQGPEFLIYFQGTGAADDSGLPNDRFFAVRPEGSVSTLKIQRTERGDSAVYLCASSSGLDPDTQYFGPGTRLTVL.

This clonotype was seen many times. V gene TRBV20-1 combines with J gene TRBJ1-6; TRBD1 is a possible D gene (5 bases). Germline V gene sequence: CDR1 DFQATT, CDR2 SNEGSKA (reference sequence). This CDR3 spans 13 amino acids. Trimming removed 6 bases at V and 8 bases at J, with 14 bases between. The CDR3 region has the DNA TGCAGTGCCACCGGTTGGGGGGATTCACCCCTCCACTTT. Translated: CSATGWGDSPLHF.

This clonotype was seen at least ten times. The V gene is TRBV12-3 or TRBV12-4, the J gene TRBJ2-7; 7 nucleotides line up with TRBD1. J lost 4 bases, V lost 2 bases, and 5 bases had no gene match. The CDR3 has 14 residues. The CDR3 DNA sequence: TGTGCCAGCAGTTTAACGCAGACAGGGTACGAGCAGTACTTC. It codes for CASSLTQTGYEQYF.